This T cell receptor (beta chain) was captured in a study of control samples from healthy donors and cancer patients. The assay was immunoSEQ multiplex PCR, and TCRdb's table has in-frame clones only and misses some. The repertoire has roughly 88,000 clones, 80% to 95% of them found once; the top ten carry 0.92%. Trimming took 7 bases from V and 4 from J, leaving 13 bases between them. The CDR3 has 13 amino acids. The germline V gene encodes CDR1 MNHEY and CDR2 SVGAGI. The clonotype comes from a woman younger than 45 in good health. Sequenced input: blood. The chain couples TRBV6-5 to TRBJ1-2; D may be TRBD1 (6 bases). The CDR3 reads CASTLGQSYGYTF. The CDR3 region has the DNA TGTGCCAGCACCCTCGGACAGTCCTATGGCTACACCTTC.